The 3 T cell receptor beta chains below come from one sample, sequenced in a study of blood T cell repertoires in COVID-19. TCRdb keeps only in-frame clones here, not all; method: immunoSEQ multiplex PCR. The sample consists of tens of thousands of clones, about nine tenths of them appearing once. Source material: peripheral blood. These receptor sequences come from a woman aged 65 to 85 with acute or convalescent COVID-19.

The V call is TRBV5-1, the J call TRBJ1-2; D is possibly TRBD1 (6 bases). CDR1 and CDR2 from the germline V gene are SGHRS and YFSETQ. The V end was cut by 7 bases, the J end by 2 bases, with 15 bases between. The CDR3 totals 14 residues. This CDR3 is CASGPQGPNYGYTF. CDR3 bases: TGCGCCAGCGGCCCCCAGGGGCCAAACTATGGCTACACCTTC.

V gene TRBV19 combines with J gene TRBJ2-5; TRBD2 is a possible D gene (6 bases). Germline V CDR1 and CDR2: LNHDA, SQIVND (reference sequence). The CDR3 spans 14 residues. Trimming cost V 3 bases and J 1 base, with 9 bases left between them. The CDR3 reads CASSIGGAQETQYF. CDR3 sequence (DNA): TGTGCCAGTAGTATTGGCGGGGCCCAAGAGACCCAGTACTTC.

The rearrangement joins TRBV27 to TRBJ1-2; 11 bases fit TRBD1. The trim removed 5 bases at V and 5 bases at J, leaving 13 bases unmatched. Germline lookup yields CDR1 MNHEY and CDR2 SMNVEV (reference sequence). This CDR3 is 17 amino acids long. CDR3 region: CASSTNPDRGRGYGYTF. The CDR3 bases are TGTGCCAGCAGTACAAACCCGGACAGGGGGCGCGGTTATGGCTACACCTTC.